Listed here are 16 T cell receptor beta chains from one sample, sequenced in a study of blood T cell repertoires in COVID-19. Measured with immunoSEQ multiplex PCR; TCRdb has only the in-frame clones, and not every one. The repertoire holds 150,000 or so clones, about 89% seen once, with 0.5% to 0.55% in the top ten. Source material: peripheral blood. Every receptor here comes from a man aged 50 to 59 with acute or convalescent COVID-19.

The chain is built from TRBV27 and TRBJ2-2; the match to TRBD2 covers 9 bases. Germline V lookup: CDR1 MNHEY, CDR2 SMNVEV (reference sequence). This CDR3 has 19 amino acids. V shed 5 bases, J shed 0 bases, and the junction held 13 bases outside the gene matches. The CDR3 nucleotides are TGTGCCAGCAGTGCCGTGGGCGGGAGGGCCTCTTCGAACACCGGGGAGCTGTTTTTT. This sequence encodes CASSAVGGRASSNTGELFF.

The chain joins TRBV18 to TRBJ2-2; 9 bases agree with TRBD1. V dropped 4 bases and J dropped 0; count of bases not matched to a gene: 0. The CDR3 is 15 residues long. Per the germline V gene, CDR1 is KGHSH and CDR2 is LQKENI. This CDR3 is CASSRQGANTGELFF. CDR3 sequence (DNA): TGTGCCAGCTCACGACAGGGGGCGAACACCGGGGAGCTGTTTTTT.

CDR3 coding DNA: TGTGCCAGCAGCCAGGGACTAGCGGGAGAGCAGTTCTTC. This gives the protein CASSQGLAGEQFF. The chain carries TRBV14 and TRBJ2-1; 13 bases are shared with TRBD2. This CDR3 comprises 13 residues. Germline values: CDR1 SGHDN, CDR2 FVKESK. The V and J ends lost 3 bases and 10 bases, in that order; junction bases with no gene match: 0.

The CDR3 DNA sequence: TGTGCCAGCAGGGGACAAACCTCCTACAATGAGCAGTTCTTC. Protein product: CASRGQTSYNEQFF. The rearrangement links TRBV7-2 to TRBJ2-1; possibly TRBD1 for D (6 bases). CDR1 and CDR2 (germline): SGHTA, FQGNSA. There are 14 residues in the CDR3. Between the trimmed V and J ends, which lost 6 bases and 0 bases, there was a span of 9 bases.

The chain links TRBV9 to TRBJ2-7; 9 bases map to TRBD2. From germline, CDR1 is SGDLS and CDR2 YYNGEE. The CDR3 totals 16 residues. Trimming removed 0 bases from V and 5 bases from J; junction bases left unmatched: 9. In DNA form, the CDR3 reads TGTGCCAGCAGCGTAGCACCGGGACTAGCAATCCACGAGCAGTACTTC. It translates to CASSVAPGLAIHEQYF.

This chain links TRBV6-5 with TRBJ1-2; TRBD1 is a possible D gene (5 bases). Trimming removed 6 bases at V and 1 base at J, with 12 bases between. The CDR3 is 14 amino acids. Germline assignment: CDR1 MNHEY and CDR2 SVGAGI. This CDR3 reads CASRKTDFNYGYTF. CDR3 nucleotide sequence: TGTGCCAGCAGAAAGACAGACTTTAACTATGGCTACACCTTC.

The sample holds one count of this clone. The rearrangement joins TRBV7-9 to TRBJ2-3; maybe TRBD2 (6 bases). The CDR3 runs to 13 residues. Trimming took 3 bases from V and 5 from J, leaving 9 bases between them. Germline V gene sequence: CDR1 SEHNR, CDR2 FQNEAQ (reference sequence). Here the CDR3 reads CASSFGSGDTQYF. The CDR3 coding sequence is TGTGCCAGCAGCTTTGGTAGCGGAGATACGCAGTATTTT. Combining the CDR3 with reference TRBV7-9 and TRBJ2-3 gives the whole variable domain DTGVSQNPRHKITKRGQNVTFRCDPISEHNRLYWYRQTLGQGPEFLTYFQNEAQLEKSRLLSDRFSAERPKGSFSTLEIQRTEQGDSAMYLCASSFGSGDTQYFGPGTRLTVL.

CDR3 in DNA: TGTGCCAGCAGTAATGTAGCGGGGGGGCCGCCAGATACGCAGTATTTT. Its translation is CASSNVAGGPPDTQYF. This chain links TRBV6-2 or TRBV6-3 with TRBJ2-3, with 11 bases matching TRBD2. With 5 bases clipped from V and 4 bases from J, the junction kept 8 bases outside the gene matches. There are 16 residues in the CDR3. Germline CDR1 is MNHEY and CDR2 is SVGEGT.

In its sample, this clone was seen a few times. The chain is built from TRBV6-5 and TRBJ2-3; a possible D gene is TRBD2 (6 bases). Per germline, CDR1 MNHEY and CDR2 SVGAGI. V was pared by 7 bases and J by 6 bases, with 17 bases between. The CDR3 length is 14 residues. CDR3 protein: CASTQRGGGDTQYF. The DNA of the CDR3 is TGTGCCAGCACCCAAAGGGGAGGAGGGGATACGCAGTATTTT.

This clone was observed a handful of times. The V call is TRBV18, the J call TRBJ2-1; tentatively, D is TRBD2 (6 bases). The CDR3 has 15 amino acids. V dropped 6 bases and J dropped 5 bases, with 17 bases sitting between them. Germline V gene lookup returns CDR1 KGHSH and CDR2 LQKENI. CDR3 amino acids: CASSRGPTLDNEQFF. CDR3 sequence (DNA): TGTGCCAGCTCGCGGGGTCCCACTCTGGACAATGAGCAGTTCTTC.

The gene calls are TRBV12-3 or TRBV12-4 and TRBJ1-5; TRBD1 matches 9 bases. This CDR3 contains 13 residues. V shed 6 bases and J 5 bases; nucleotides not matched to a gene: 2. The CDR3 here is CASSRQGDQPQHF. The CDR3 DNA sequence: TGTGCCAGCAGCCGACAGGGGGATCAGCCCCAGCATTTT.

J is TRBJ2-7 and V is TRBV6-2 or TRBV6-3; D not resolved. Trimming stripped 2 bases from V and 5 bases from J, with 13 bases between. This CDR3 has 14 residues. Germline-derived CDR1 and CDR2 are MNHEY and SVGEGT. The CDR3 DNA sequence: TGTGCCAGCAGTTACCCCGAGGAGCTCCACGAGCAGTACTTC. This codes for CASSYPEELHEQYF.

The chain carries TRBV6-5 and TRBJ2-7, with 8 bases matching TRBD2. CDR1 MNHEY and CDR2 SVGAGI come from the germline V gene. Trimming cost V 6 bases and J 0 bases; bases outside gene matches: 7. This CDR3 has 15 residues. Written as DNA, the CDR3 is TGTGCCAGCAGACGGACAAGCGGGGGCTCCTACGAGCAGTACGTC. This gives the protein CASRRTSGGSYEQYV.

The rearrangement links TRBV3-1 (or the pseudogene TRBV3-2) to TRBJ2-4; TRBD1 is a possible D gene (5 bases). Germline lookup yields CDR1 LGHDT and CDR2 YNNKEL (reference sequence). The CDR3 consists of 13 residues. Trimming removed 4 bases from V and 4 bases from J, with 8 bases in between. The CDR3 is CASSLRQKNIQYF. CDR3 coding DNA: TGTGCCAGCAGCCTCCGACAGAAAAACATTCAGTACTTC.

The rearrangement joins TRBV25-1 to TRBJ1-2; D possibly corresponds to TRBD1 (5 bases). The CDR3 spans 17 residues. Germline assignment: CDR1 MGHDK and CDR2 SYGVNS. V shed 1 base and J shed 5 bases, with 20 bases lying between them. The CDR3 sequence: CASSESRGDTVRYGYTF. The CDR3 DNA is TGTGCCAGCAGTGAATCCCGGGGGGATACGGTCCGATATGGCTACACCTTC.

The chain carries TRBV15 and TRBJ1-1, with 9 bases lining up with TRBD1. Germline V gene lookup returns CDR1 LNHNV and CDR2 YYDKDF (reference sequence). Losses at the gene ends were 8 bases for V and 1 base for J; bases not matched to a gene: 2. The CDR3 covers 13 residues. In DNA form, the CDR3 reads TGTGCCACCGGACAGGGGCCGAACACTGAAGCTTTCTTT. This codes for CATGQGPNTEAFF.